These 20 T cell receptor beta chains were all obtained from the same sample, sequenced in a study of shared clonotypes between healthy human individuals. TCRdb's copy holds only in-frame clones and misses some; the assay was immunoSEQ multiplex PCR. Among about 2 million clones listed, 85% to 95% were seen once. Sequencing was done on a sample of naive CD4+ T cells sorted from blood. The subset here: CD45RA+ positively selected. The receptor set was obtained from a young man in good health.

Comment on this clone: The junction does not match germline at one end; this may be a read error. The chain recombines TRBV6-5 with TRBJ1-1; D possibly corresponds to TRBD1 (5 bases). The CDR3 contains 12 residues. Germline CDR1 and CDR2: MNHEY and SVGAGI. The CDR3 nucleotides read TGTGCCAGCAGCCCCGGTGGTCGGGGGGTAATCTTT. This gives the protein CASSPGGRGVIF.

The gene calls are TRBV4-3 and TRBJ2-7; D is unclear. The CDR3 covers 13 residues. Germline CDR1 LGHNA, CDR2 YSLEER. V was trimmed by 0 bases and J by 8 bases, leaving 11 bases between them. The CDR3 sequence: CASSQDQSGQQYF. The CDR3, as DNA: TGCGCCAGCAGCCAAGATCAGTCCGGACAGCAGTACTTC.

The J gene is TRBJ2-1, the V gene TRBV10-3; 11 bases match TRBD2. The CDR3 covers 15 residues. CDR1 ENHRY and CDR2 SYGVKD come from the germline V gene. Trimming took 11 bases from V and 8 from J; bases not matched to a gene: 14. The CDR3: CASRLAGPSVDEQFF. CDR3 bases: TGTGCCTCAAGACTAGCGGGGCCGAGTGTCGATGAGCAGTTCTTC.

The J gene is TRBJ2-3, the V gene TRBV2; D might be TRBD1 or TRBD2, each matching 5 bases. Looked up from germline, CDR1 is SNHLY and CDR2 is FYNNEI. V shed 3 bases and J shed 6 bases, with 13 bases lying between them. The CDR3 has 14 residues. The CDR3 DNA reads TGTGCCAGCAGTGATGGGCTAGAGGGGGATACGCAGTATTTT. Translated: CASSDGLEGDTQYF.

The rearrangement joins TRBV19 to TRBJ2-7; D remains unclear. Germline-derived CDR1 and CDR2 are LNHDA and SQIVND (reference sequence). Deletions cut 9 bases from V and 3 bases from J, with 9 bases between. This CDR3 is built from 11 residues. CDR3 DNA sequence: TGTGCCAGCGGGTCGTACTACGAGCAGTACTTC. This codes for CASGSYYEQYF.

J is TRBJ1-2 and V is TRBV7-3; weak D call: TRBD1 (5 bases). The CDR3 has 13 residues. V lost 3 bases and J 8 bases, leaving 13 bases between the germline ends. Germline CDR1 SGHTA, CDR2 FQGTGA. The CDR3 loop reads CASSFEGLYGYTF. The CDR3 DNA reads TGTGCCAGCAGCTTTGAGGGACTCTACGGCTACACCTTC.

The chain uses TRBV7-2 and TRBJ2-7; 10 positions match TRBD1. This CDR3 has 13 residues. Germline V gives CDR1 SGHTA, CDR2 FQGNSA. The junction had 4 bases not matched to a gene; V was cut back by 6 bases and J by 5 bases. The CDR3 region is CASSWDRGHEQYF. CDR3 nucleotides: TGTGCCAGCAGTTGGGACAGGGGCCACGAGCAGTACTTC.

This sequence joins TRBV2 and TRBJ2-1; D possibly corresponds to TRBD1 (6 bases). V was cut by 5 bases and J by 6 bases, with 14 bases left in between. Germline V gene sequence: CDR1 SNHLY, CDR2 FYNNEI. CDR3 length: 14 residues. The CDR3 DNA reads as TGTGCCAGCAGTCGAAGCGGACAGCTCAATGAGCAGTTCTTC. Translation gives CASSRSGQLNEQFF.

This clone has only one observation. The CDR3 DNA is TGTGCCAGCAGCCCCGATCCCGCCGGGGAGCTGTTTTTT. Amino acids: CASSPDPAGELFF. The rearrangement joins TRBV7-3 to TRBJ2-2; D call uncertain. CDR3 length: 13 amino acids. Germline assignment: CDR1 SGHTA and CDR2 FQGTGA. Trimming shortened V by 5 bases and J by 6 bases, and 10 bases separated the two germline ends.

V and J are TRBV7-2 and TRBJ1-5; D not resolved. The length of the CDR3 is 13 residues. Trimming removed 4 bases at V and 6 bases at J, with 10 bases between. CDR1 is SGHTA and CDR2 is FQGNSA in the germline V gene. The chain's CDR3 is CASSYRAGQPQHF. The CDR3 DNA follows: TGTGCCAGCAGCTATAGGGCTGGTCAGCCCCAGCATTTT.

The J gene is TRBJ2-3, the V gene TRBV11-2; 9 bases match TRBD2. CDR1 and CDR2 from the germline V gene are SGHAT and FQNNGV. V lost 3 bases and J lost 6; bases outside the gene matches: 13. The CDR3 consists of 17 residues. CDR3 coding DNA: TGTGCCAGCAGCTTTCTTACAGCGGGGGGCCCCCGGGATACGCAGTATTTT. This translates into CASSFLTAGGPRDTQYF.

In the case of this clone: This same CDR3 is encoded by further DNA sequences in the sample. V and J are TRBV5-1 and TRBJ2-1, with D tentatively TRBD1 (6 bases). The CDR3 consists of 12 residues. Trimming removed 4 bases at V and 6 bases at J, with 8 bases between. Germline V gene data show CDR1 as SGHRS and CDR2 as YFSETQ. CDR3 DNA: TGCGCCAGCAGCCCACAGGGCAATGAGCAGTTCTTC. This gives the protein CASSPQGNEQFF.

This clone was found once. The chain is built from TRBV5-1 and TRBJ2-1; 8 bases agree with TRBD2. The CDR3 loop spans 17 amino acids. The germline gives CDR1 SGHRS, CDR2 YFSETQ. V was clipped by 6 bases and J by 3 bases; unmatched bases: 14. The CDR3 DNA sequence: TGCGCCAGCACTTGGGGCCGGGGACTAGATATCTACAATGAGCAGTTCTTC. Its translation: CASTWGRGLDIYNEQFF.

The chain combines TRBV6-5 with TRBJ2-7; 7 bases match TRBD2. This CDR3 is 14 amino acids long. Germline V gene lookup returns CDR1 MNHEY and CDR2 SVGAGI. V trimming: 6 bases; J trimming: 2 bases; junction bases outside the gene matches: 7. CDR3 residues: CASRKSGNAYEQYF. The CDR3, as DNA: TGTGCCAGCAGGAAGAGCGGGAATGCCTACGAGCAGTACTTC.

V usage is TRBV6-5 and J usage is TRBJ2-1; 7 bases fit TRBD2. The V segment lost 7 bases and the J segment 7 bases; nucleotides outside the gene matches: 13. CDR1 is MNHEY and CDR2 is SVGAGI in the germline V gene. The CDR3 runs 15 residues. This CDR3 reads CASIPDSGSGNEQFF. The CDR3 bases are TGTGCCAGCATCCCCGATAGCGGGTCCGGGAATGAGCAGTTCTTC.

In DNA form, the CDR3 reads TGTGCCAGCAGCACCCAAACTGGGATTGAGCAGTTCTTC. Amino acids: CASSTQTGIEQFF. This chain connects TRBV11-2 to TRBJ2-1; D is unresolved. CDR1 SGHAT and CDR2 FQNNGV come from the germline V gene. This CDR3 has 13 residues. V was clipped by 5 bases and J by 9 bases, with 14 bases between them.

The chain joins TRBV6-1 to TRBJ1-6; D is ambiguous. The CDR3 consists of 16 residues. Trimming took off 2 bases at V and 7 bases at J, with 15 bases between the two ends. CDR1 MNHNS and CDR2 SASEGT come from the germline V gene. The CDR3 is CASSERLSSGNSPLHF. CDR3 sequence (DNA): TGTGCCAGCAGTGAAAGACTGTCGTCGGGAAATTCACCCCTCCACTTT.

V and J are TRBV2 and TRBJ2-7, with D possibly TRBD1 on 6 matching bases. The CDR3 runs to 14 residues. Trimming pared 6 bases from V and 6 bases from J, leaving 18 bases between. CDR1 is SNHLY, CDR2 FYNNEI, per germline. In DNA, the CDR3 is TGTGCCAGCAGACAACAGGGTCTCGTTCTCGAGCAGTACTTC. As protein: CASRQQGLVLEQYF.

The gene calls are TRBV11-3 and TRBJ2-3, with D maybe TRBD1 (6 bases). Germline V CDR1 and CDR2: SGHNT, YENEEA. CDR3 length: 16 amino acids. V was pared by 2 bases and J by 2 bases, with 14 bases between. CDR3 nucleotide sequence: TGTGCCAGCAGCTTAACGGCAGGGGCGGACACAGATACGCAGTATTTT. This codes for CASSLTAGADTDTQYF. The whole variable domain, filled in from reference TRBV11-3 and TRBJ2-3, reads EAGVVQSPRYKIIEKKQPVAFWCNPISGHNTLYWYLQNLGQGPELLIRYENEEAVDDSQLPKDRFSAERLKGVDSTLKIQPAELGDSAVYLCASSLTAGADTDTQYFGPGTRLTVL.

The rearrangement joins TRBV6-6 to TRBJ1-6; 9 bases fit TRBD1. Germline V gene lookup returns CDR1 MNHNY and CDR2 SVGAGI (reference sequence). The CDR3 covers 15 residues. With 5 bases clipped from V and 10 bases from J, the junction kept 9 bases outside the gene matches. The CDR3 DNA is TGTGCCAGCAGTGTACAGGGGGCAGTGGGCTCACCCCTCCACTTT. This codes for CASSVQGAVGSPLHF.